Listed below are T cell receptor beta chains from one sample, sequenced in a study of T cells in localized non-small cell lung cancer. Clones were sequenced by immunoSEQ multiplex PCR, and TCRdb holds only the in-frame ones, with some missing. The repertoire holds around 25,000 clones, about 94% seen once, with 2.7% in the top ten. The material was peripheral blood, obtained before any cancer treatment. The receptors come from a woman aged 40-70 years with stage I lung adenocarcinoma. Both conserved end residues are part of each CDR3. A D gene is named only where the DNA matches it firmly. The listing skips clone size in some rows; elsewhere it reads once, few, many or a size class.

len	v_gene	j_gene	abundance	d_gene	CDR3aa	CDR3nt
14	TRBV19	TRBJ2-1	-	TRBD2	CASSPRGLAGFKLF	TGTGCCAGTAGTCCAAGGGGACTAGCGGGGTTTAAACTCTTC
16	TRBV19	TRBJ2-1	-	TRBD2	CASSPRTSGRTNEQFF	TGTGCCAGTAGTCCAAGGACTAGCGGGAGAACCAATGAGCAGTTCTTC
12	TRBV11-2	TRBJ1-2	-	-	CASSSGYDGYTF	TGTGCCAGCAGCTCCGGATACGATGGCTACACCTTC
15	TRBV18	TRBJ2-3	-	TRBD2	CASSPRAGGLDTQYF	TGTGCCAGCTCACCACGGGCGGGAGGATTGGATACGCAGTATTTT
14	TRBV4-1	TRBJ1-4	-	-	CASSKGQGNEKLFF	TGCGCCAGCAGCAAGGGGCAGGGGAATGAAAAACTGTTTTTT
15	TRBV5-1	TRBJ2-3	-	TRBD2	CASSWAGAGTDTQYF	TGCGCCAGCAGCTGGGCGGGAGCGGGCACAGATACGCAGTATTTT
13	TRBV28	TRBJ2-3	once	TRBD1	CASSPLGTVRHPF	TGTGCCAGCAGTCCCTTAGGGACAGTTCGCCACCCCTTT
14	TRBV28	TRBJ2-7	-	TRBD1	CASSRTGGGYEQYF	TGTGCCAGCAGCCGAACAGGGGGCGGGTACGAGCAGTACTTC
13	TRBV6-1	TRBJ1-4	once	TRBD1	CASNDRAGEKLFF	TGTGCCAGCAACGACAGGGCAGGTGAAAAACTGTTTTTT
14	TRBV6-1	TRBJ2-1	-	TRBD2	CASVLAGGLGEQFF	TGTGCCAGCGTGCTAGCGGGAGGACTGGGTGAGCAGTTCTTC
16	TRBV18	TRBJ2-7	-	TRBD2	CASSGTAGGSYDEQYF	TGTGCCAGCTCAGGTACAGCGGGAGGGTCATATGACGAGCAGTACTTC
14	TRBV10-3	TRBJ2-2	once	-	CAISGGPNTGELFF	TGTGCCATCAGTGGGGGGCCTAACACCGGGGAGCTGTTTTTT
15	TRBV18	TRBJ2-7	-	-	CASSPPSRDSYEQYF	TGTGCCAGCTCACCACCCAGCAGAGATTCCTACGAGCAGTACTTC
17	TRBV5-1	TRBJ2-7	-	TRBD2	CASSLAFRASGGYEQYF	TGCGCCAGCAGCTTGGCCTTTCGAGCTAGCGGGGGATACGAGCAGTACTTC
18	TRBV4-1	TRBJ1-1	-	-	CASSQRVGDRLRQTSAFF	TGCGCCAGCAGCCAGAGGGTTGGAGACAGGCTCCGTCAAACGTCCGCTTTCTTT
12	TRBV29-1	TRBJ2-7	-	-	CSVESNSYEQYF	TGCAGCGTTGAATCAAACTCCTACGAGCAGTACTTC
17	TRBV10-1	TRBJ2-2	-	TRBD2	CASSDTGLAGPFRELFF	TGCGCCAGCAGTGATACGGGACTAGCGGGGCCGTTCCGGGAGCTGTTTTTT
15	TRBV5-1	TRBJ2-7	-	-	CASSLRQGPPFEQYF	TGCGCCAGCAGCTTGAGGCAGGGGCCCCCCTTCGAGCAGTACTTC
14	TRBV6-1	TRBJ1-5	-	-	CASSGQYSNQPQHF	TGTGCCAGCAGTGGACAGTATAGCAATCAGCCCCAGCATTTT
15	TRBV5-1	TRBJ2-5	-	TRBD2	CASSSNSGRGETQYF	TGCGCCAGCAGCTCCAATAGCGGGAGAGGGGAGACCCAGTACTTC
11	TRBV20-1	TRBJ2-5	-	-	CSQDQGRAQYF	TGCAGTCAGGACCAGGGAAGGGCCCAGTACTTC
13	TRBV5-1	TRBJ2-2	few	-	CASRTADDGELFF	TGCGCCAGCCGGACAGCAGATGACGGGGAGCTGTTTTTT
15	TRBV19	TRBJ2-7	few	-	CASSINQGPGYEQYF	TGTGCCAGTAGTATAAACCAGGGGCCTGGATACGAGCAGTACTTC
16	TRBV6-1	TRBJ2-7	-	-	CASSEKTNSPTYEQYF	TGTGCCAGCAGTGAAAAAACCAATTCCCCAACCTACGAGCAGTACTTC
20	TRBV5-1	TRBJ2-6	-	TRBD1	CASSSPRDRVWGSGANVLTF	TGCGCCAGCAGCTCCCCCCGGGACAGGGTATGGGGCTCTGGGGCCAACGTCCTGACTTTC
15	TRBV18	TRBJ2-7	-	TRBD1	CASSPRDSLAYEQYF	TGTGCCAGCTCACCAAGGGACAGCCTGGCCTACGAGCAGTACTTC
14	TRBV28	TRBJ2-2	-	-	CANGHIANTGELFF	TGTGCCAACGGACACATCGCGAACACCGGGGAGCTGTTTTTT
16	TRBV7-3	TRBJ2-3	-	-	CASSRNRAGGTDTQYF	TGTGCCAGCAGCCGGAACCGGGCAGGGGGGACAGATACGCAGTATTTT
14	TRBV7-6	TRBJ2-1	-	-	CASSVERRPNEQFF	TGTGCCAGCAGCGTGGAGAGGAGGCCCAATGAGCAGTTCTTC
15	TRBV6-1	TRBJ2-7	-	TRBD1	CAILLRDRGDYEQYF	TGTGCCATCCTTCTCCGGGACAGGGGGGACTACGAGCAGTACTTC
15	TRBV6-1	TRBJ2-1	few	TRBD2	CASSEGLAGNNEQFF	TGTGCCAGCAGTGAGGGACTAGCGGGAAACAATGAGCAGTTCTTC
14	TRBV5-1	TRBJ2-1	-	TRBD2	CASAGTSGLDGQFF	TGCGCCAGCGCCGGGACTAGTGGTTTGGATGGGCAGTTCTTC
13	TRBV28	TRBJ2-7	-	-	CASSFRGTYEQYF	TGTGCCAGCAGTTTTAGGGGAACCTACGAGCAGTACTTC
15	TRBV9	TRBJ1-2	-	-	CASSVVSFGSDGYTF	TGTGCCAGCAGCGTAGTCAGCTTCGGTTCCGATGGCTACACCTTC
16	TRBV10-1	TRBJ2-1	-	TRBD2	CASSTGTSGPYNEQFF	TGCGCCAGCAGTACCGGGACTAGCGGACCCTACAATGAGCAGTTCTTC
13	TRBV7-6	TRBJ2-3	-	-	CASSPGSTDTQYF	TGTGCCAGCAGCCCCGGGAGCACAGATACGCAGTATTTT
16	TRBV6-6	TRBJ2-2	-	TRBD2	CASSPGLAGYTGELFF	TGTGCCAGCAGTCCCGGACTAGCGGGGTACACCGGGGAGCTGTTTTTT
13	TRBV18	TRBJ1-2	-	-	CASSPELLNGYTF	TGTGCCAGCTCACCAGAATTATTAAATGGCTACACCTTC
14	TRBV5-1	TRBJ2-5	-	-	CASSSSIAGETQYF	TGCGCCAGCAGCTCAAGCATCGCTGGTGAGACCCAGTACTTC
15	TRBV2	TRBJ1-2	-	-	CASRSGQKANYGYTF	TGTGCCAGCAGATCAGGACAGAAAGCTAACTATGGCTACACCTTC
17	TRBV4-1	TRBJ2-1	-	TRBD1	CASSQAAGTGRYNEQFF	TGCGCCAGCAGCCAGGCCGCCGGGACAGGGCGATACAATGAGCAGTTCTTC
14	TRBV21-1	TRBJ2-7	-	-	CASSRDIRIYEQYF	TGTGCCAGCAGCAGGGACATTAGGATCTACGAGCAGTACTTC
16	TRBV6-1	TRBJ1-2	-	TRBD1	CASSGGTVGRLYGYTF	TGTGCCAGCAGTGGGGGGACAGTCGGGCGTCTCTATGGCTACACCTTC
11	TRBV14	TRBJ2-4	once	-	CASRGPDIQYF	TGTGCCAGCAGGGGACCAGACATTCAGTACTTC
17	TRBV5-8	TRBJ2-1	-	-	CASSHRTGRPSTAEQFF	TGTGCCAGCAGCCACCGAACAGGTAGGCCATCGACCGCTGAGCAGTTCTTC
16	TRBV11-1	TRBJ2-7	-	TRBD2	CASSQGGTSGIREQYF	TGTGCCAGCAGCCAAGGGGGAACTAGCGGGATAAGGGAGCAGTACTTC
14	TRBV19	TRBJ1-4	-	-	CASAEEQGGGKLFF	TGTGCCAGTGCCGAGGAACAGGGAGGTGGAAAACTGTTTTTT
18	TRBV4-1	TRBJ2-1	-	-	CASSQEFFPQGTYNEQFF	TGCGCCAGCAGCCAAGAATTTTTCCCCCAGGGGACGTACAATGAGCAGTTCTTC
14	TRBV19	TRBJ1-1	-	-	CASSNAGGGTEAFF	TGTGCCAGTAGTAACGCGGGGGGAGGCACTGAAGCTTTCTTT
18	TRBV7-2	TRBJ2-1	-	TRBD2	CASSLSRSGSPRYNEQFF	TGTGCCAGCAGCTTAAGTAGGAGCGGGAGCCCTCGGTACAATGAGCAGTTCTTC
13	TRBV18	TRBJ2-1	-	-	CASSPGDYNEQFF	TGTGCCAGCTCACCAGGGGATTACAATGAGCAGTTCTTC
15	TRBV7-2	TRBJ1-5	once	-	CASSLGAGSYQPQHF	TGTGCCAGCAGCTTAGGGGCGGGGTCCTATCAGCCCCAGCATTTT
14	TRBV28	TRBJ1-1	-	-	CASNPRALYTEAFF	TGTGCCAGCAACCCTAGGGCGCTGTACACTGAAGCTTTCTTT